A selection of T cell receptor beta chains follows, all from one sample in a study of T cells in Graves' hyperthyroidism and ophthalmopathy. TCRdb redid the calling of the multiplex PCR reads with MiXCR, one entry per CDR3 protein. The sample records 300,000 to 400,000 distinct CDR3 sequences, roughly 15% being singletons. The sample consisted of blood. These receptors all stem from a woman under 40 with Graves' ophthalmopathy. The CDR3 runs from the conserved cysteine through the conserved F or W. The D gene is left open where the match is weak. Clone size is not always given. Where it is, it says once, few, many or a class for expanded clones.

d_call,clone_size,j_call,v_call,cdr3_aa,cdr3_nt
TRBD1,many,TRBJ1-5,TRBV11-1,CASSLRGPGQPQHF,TGTGCCAGCAGCTTGAGGGGGCCGGGTCAGCCCCAGCATTTT
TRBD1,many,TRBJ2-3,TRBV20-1,CSARLISGQGITDTQYF,TGCAGTGCTAGACTTATAAGTGGACAGGGAATCACAGATACGCAGTATTTT
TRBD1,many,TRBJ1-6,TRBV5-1,CASSYARPGQNSYNSPLHF,TGCGCCAGCAGTTATGCCAGACCGGGACAGAACTCCTATAATTCACCCCTCCACTTT
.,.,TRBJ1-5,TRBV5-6,CASSFLGAGLNQPQHF,TGTGCCAGCAGCTTCCTCGGGGCAGGCCTCAATCAGCCCCAGCATTTT
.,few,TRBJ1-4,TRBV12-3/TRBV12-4,CASSEKGRGQLNEKLFF,TGTGCCAGCAGCGAAAAGGGGAGGGGACAACTTAATGAAAAACTGTTTTTT
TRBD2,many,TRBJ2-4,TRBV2,CASSNSSPSGGAENIQYF,TGTGCCAGCAGTAATTCTTCGCCTAGCGGGGGCGCCGAAAACATTCAGTACTTC
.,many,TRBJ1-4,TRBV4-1,CASSQVPVQGGEKLFF,TGCGCCAGCAGCCAAGTCCCGGTTCAGGGTGGGGAAAAACTGTTTTTT
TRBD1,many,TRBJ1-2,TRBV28,CASSANRDRRGYTF,TGTGCCAGCAGTGCAAACCGGGACAGGAGAGGCTACACCTTC
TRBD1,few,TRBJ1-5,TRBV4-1,CASSYRTLTGGLPQHF,TGCGCCAGCAGCTACCGAACCCTGACAGGGGGTTTACCCCAGCATTTT
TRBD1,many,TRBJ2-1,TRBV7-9,CASSPSVGQPEQFF,TGTGCCAGCAGCCCATCGGTGGGACAGCCCGAGCAGTTCTTC
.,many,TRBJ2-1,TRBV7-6,CASSLRTSIAHNEQFF,TGTGCCAGCAGCTTAAGAACTAGCATCGCCCACAATGAGCAGTTCTTC
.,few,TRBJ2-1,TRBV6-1,CASSSTRSEQFF,TGTGCCAGCAGTTCGACTAGATCCGAGCAGTTCTTC
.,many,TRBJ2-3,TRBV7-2,CASSLEPTMQSDTQYF,TGTGCCAGCAGCTTAGAACCGACTATGCAGTCAGATACGCAGTATTTT
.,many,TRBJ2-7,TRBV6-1,CASLLRPLDEQYF,TGTGCCAGTCTTCTCAGGCCCTTAGACGAGCAGTACTTC
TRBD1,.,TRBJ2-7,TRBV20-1,CSARGVDRTSYEQYF,TGCAGTGCTAGAGGAGTGGACAGGACCTCCTACGAGCAGTACTTC
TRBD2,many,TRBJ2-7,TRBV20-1,CSASPAGVYYEQYF,TGCAGTGCTAGCCCAGCGGGAGTTTACTACGAGCAGTACTTC
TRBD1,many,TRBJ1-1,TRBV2,CASRVGTGGAFF,TGTGCCAGCAGGGTCGGGACAGGTGGTGCTTTCTTT
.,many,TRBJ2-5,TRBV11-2,CASSPGMRETQYF,TGTGCCAGCAGCCCCGGGATGAGGGAGACCCAGTACTTC
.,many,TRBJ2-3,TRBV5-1,CASRQGSDTQYF,TGCGCCAGCAGACAGGGATCAGATACGCAGTATTTT
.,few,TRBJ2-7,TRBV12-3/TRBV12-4,CASTLGGGQSPRF,TGTGCCAGCACCTTGGGGGGCGGGCAGAGCCCTCGCTTC
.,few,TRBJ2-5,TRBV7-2,CASSLEWGPGTQYF,TGTGCCAGCAGCTTAGAGTGGGGCCCAGGGACCCAGTACTTC
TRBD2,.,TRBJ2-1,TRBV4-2,CASSQAPSSGSRNEQFF,TGTGCCAGCAGCCAAGCACCCTCTAGCGGGAGTCGGAATGAGCAGTTCTTC
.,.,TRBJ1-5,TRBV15,CATSRKIQDGDQPQHF,TGTGCCACCAGCAGAAAAATTCAGGACGGAGATCAGCCCCAGCATTTT
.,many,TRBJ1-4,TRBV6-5,CASSYREKQKLFF,TGTGCCAGCAGTTACAGGGAGAAGCAAAAACTGTTTTTT
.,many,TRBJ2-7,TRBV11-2,CASSFLDVGYEQYF,TGTGCCAGCAGCTTTTTGGACGTGGGCTACGAGCAGTACTTC
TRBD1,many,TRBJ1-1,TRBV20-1,CSASSPLRDSLNTEAFF,TGCAGTGCTAGTAGCCCATTGAGGGACAGCTTGAACACTGAAGCTTTCTTT
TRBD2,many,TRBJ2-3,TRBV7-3,CASSFLAGGSTDTQYF,TGTGCCAGCAGCTTTCTAGCGGGGGGGAGCACAGATACGCAGTATTTT
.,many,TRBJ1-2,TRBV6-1,CASSDTPAGGYTF,TGTGCCAGCAGTGACACCCCGGCGGGTGGCTACACCTTC
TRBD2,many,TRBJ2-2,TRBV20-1,CSARVVVRGVDTGELFF,TGCAGTGCTAGAGTCGTTGTGCGGGGGGTGGACACCGGGGAGCTGTTTTTT
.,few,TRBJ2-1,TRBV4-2,CASSPSRASTYNEQFF,TGTGCCAGCAGCCCCAGCCGGGCCTCGACCTACAATGAGCAGTTCTTC
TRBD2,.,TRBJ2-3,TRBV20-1,CSAASGGANTQYF,TGCAGTGCTGCTAGCGGGGGGGCCAATACGCAGTATTTT
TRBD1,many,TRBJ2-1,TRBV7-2,CASSRDRGTEQFF,TGTGCCAGCAGCCGGGACAGGGGGACCGAGCAGTTCTTC
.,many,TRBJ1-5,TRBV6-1,CASSEFSLGSNQPQHF,TGTGCCAGCAGTGAATTCTCTCTCGGGAGCAATCAGCCCCAGCATTTT
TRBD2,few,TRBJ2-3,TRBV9,CASSVETSGGTQYF,TGTGCCAGCAGCGTAGAGACTAGCGGAGGTACGCAGTATTTT
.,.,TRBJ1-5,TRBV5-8,CSSSTCYNQPQHF,TGTTCCAGCAGCACATGCTACAATCAGCCCCAGCATTTT
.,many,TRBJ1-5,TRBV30,CAWSVTGSNQPQHF,TGTGCCTGGAGTGTCACAGGTTCAAATCAGCCCCAGCATTTT
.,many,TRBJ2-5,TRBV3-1,CASSQASQETQYF,TGTGCCAGCAGCCAAGCCTCGCAAGAGACCCAGTACTTC
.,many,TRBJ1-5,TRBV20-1,CSARARGKNSNQPQHF,TGCAGTGCTAGAGCCCGGGGGAAAAATAGCAATCAGCCCCAGCATTTT
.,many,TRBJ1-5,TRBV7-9,CASSLGDRTYGSNQPQHF,TGTGCCAGCAGCTTAGGGGACCGTACGTACGGTAGCAATCAGCCCCAGCATTTT
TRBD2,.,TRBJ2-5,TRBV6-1,CASSEGLVPETQYF,TGTGCCAGCAGTGAGGGACTAGTACCGGAGACCCAGTACTTC
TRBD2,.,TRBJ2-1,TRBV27,CASSLETASGGHEQFF,TGTGCCAGCAGTTTAGAGACGGCTAGCGGGGGCCATGAGCAGTTCTTC
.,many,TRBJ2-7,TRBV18,CASSPRRGEQYF,TGTGCCAGCTCACCCCGAAGGGGCGAGCAGTACTTC
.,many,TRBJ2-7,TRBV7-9,CASSLAQGMSEQYF,TGTGCCAGCAGCTTAGCACAGGGAATGAGCGAGCAGTACTTC
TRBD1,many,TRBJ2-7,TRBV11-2,CASSLRGQGNEQYF,TGTGCCAGCAGCTTACGGGGACAGGGAAACGAGCAGTACTTC
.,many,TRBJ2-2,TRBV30,CAWSVLRGELFF,TGTGCCTGGAGTGTATTGAGGGGGGAGCTGTTTTTT
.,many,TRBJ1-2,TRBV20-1,CSARAGQILYGYTF,TGCAGTGCTAGAGCCGGCCAGATCCTCTATGGCTACACCTTC